Included here is one T cell receptor beta chain sequence, with context. The sample contains more than one DNA sequence encoding this CDR3. The sample belongs to a study of blood T cell repertoires in COVID-19. About the research overall: COVID-19 samples from acute and convalescent phases originated in the United States, Italy and Spain.

Clones were sequenced by immunoSEQ multiplex PCR, and TCRdb holds only the in-frame ones, with some missing. The sample consists of roughly 360,000 clones, approximately 77% of them appearing once. V was pared by 8 bases and J by 1 base, with 11 bases between. CDR3 length equals 13 residues. Germline CDR1 and CDR2: LNHDA and SQIVND (reference sequence). The source material was peripheral blood. This sequence was found in a human donor with acute or convalescent COVID-19. The donor label of this sample is uncertain. J is TRBJ1-1 and V is TRBV19, with no clear D. The CDR3 DNA is TGTGCCAGTCGTGGACGGGGGAACACTGAAGCTTTCTTT. Amino acid sequence: CASRGRGNTEAFF. The complete variable domain, with remaining parts taken from reference TRBV19 and TRBJ1-1, reads DGGITQSPKYLFRKEGQNVTLSCEQNLNHDAMYWYRQDPGQGLRLIYYSQIVNDFQKGDIAEGYSVSREKKESFPLTVTSAQKNPTAFYLCASRGRGNTEAFFGQGTRLTVV.